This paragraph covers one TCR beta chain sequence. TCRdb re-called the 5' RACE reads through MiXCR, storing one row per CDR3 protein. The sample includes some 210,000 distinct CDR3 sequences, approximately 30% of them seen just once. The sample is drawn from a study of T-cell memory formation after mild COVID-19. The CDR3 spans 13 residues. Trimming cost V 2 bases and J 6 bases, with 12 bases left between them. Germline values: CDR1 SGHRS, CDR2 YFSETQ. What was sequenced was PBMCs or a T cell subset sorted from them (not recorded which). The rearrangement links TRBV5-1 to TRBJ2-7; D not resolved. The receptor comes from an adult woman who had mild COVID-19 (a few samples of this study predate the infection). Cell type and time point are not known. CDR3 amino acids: CASSFGSFGEQYF. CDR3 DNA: TGCGCCAGCAGCTTCGGATCGTTCGGCGAGCAGTACTTC. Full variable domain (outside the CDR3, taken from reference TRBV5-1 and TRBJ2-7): KAGVTQTPRYLIKTRGQQVTLSCSPISGHRSVSWYQQTPGQGLQFLFEYFSETQRNKGNFPGRFSGRQFSNSRSEMNVSTLELGDSALYLCASSFGSFGEQYFGPGTRLTVT.